This T cell receptor (beta chain) was captured in a study of blood T cell repertoires in COVID-19 (dated by TCRdb to about 2020). In the study overall: Collaborator samples came from the United States, Italy and Spain and covered acute and convalescent phases of COVID-19. The material from the prospective study consisted of cDNA or gDNA derived from T cells, B-cell-depleted T cells, or PBMCs. The dataset comprised deeply sampled blood TCRbeta repertoires from subjects exposed to, actively infected with, or recovered from COVID-19. A freely available public database, intended as a resource for researchers studying the immune response to SARS-CoV-2, is where the repertoires were released. The samples were drawn from the first 160 participants of the ongoing ImmuneRACE study and from under 1,500 subjects provided by 6 global collaborators. Nearly every sample came with metadata listing a de-identified subject ID, COVID-19 status, age in years and sex. Where HLA class I and class II types were available, the types were taken from metadata supplied by the sample provider, not from assay-based typing. General findings and caveats noted by the study authors: Clinical and demographic metadata were provided uncurated, with the amount varying by source and participant.

The germline V gene supplies CDR1 MDHEN and CDR2 SYDVKM. The CDR3 runs 15 residues from the cysteine to the phenylalanine. The retained sequence is limited to the CDR3, 45 bases, with the frame set at the first base. V is cut back by 4 bases and J by 6 bases, with 8 bases in the junction unmatched. Collaborating institutions collected whole blood in K2EDTA tubes following their own protocols. Collaborator samples were shipped for TCRbeta analysis as frozen whole blood, isolated PBMCs, or DNA extracted from either sample type. TCRbeta CDR3 regions were amplified from genomic DNA by means of the immunoSEQ Assay, a bias-controlled multiplex PCR. The original pipeline was this. The number of nucleated cells in each sample was estimated from the amplification of reference gene primers within the assay. To quantify the absolute abundance of each unique TCRbeta CDR3 rearrangement, sequence reads were collapsed and filtered. Productive Simpson clonality was computed per sample as the square root of Simpson's diversity index over productive rearrangements. What TCRdb holds here is the immuneACCESS table cut down to in-frame rearrangements. Part of the clones is not present; checked against another copy, under half of the missing clones reflect an unresolved V gene, and the others are unexplained. V, J and clone size are taken as reported in that table, and D and trimming were inferred from the DNA itself. In all, the sample holds about 16,000 clones, and approximately 90% of those were seen once. In total, the top ten clones hold roughly 12% of the sample.

A word on this clone: The antigen it binds to is not known. The sample holds no much larger clone one base away, and base qualities are not on file.

Sequenced input: peripheral blood. The clonotype originates from a human donor in a cohort sampled during active COVID-19. The sequence joins TRBV28 to TRBJ1-5; the central 8 bases match TRBD1. The DNA sequence is as follows: TGTGCCAGCAGTTCAGACAGGGGACTTGGTCAGCCCCAGCATTTT. Its protein reads: CASSSDRGLGQPQHF.